Listed below are T cell receptor beta chains from one sample, sequenced in a study of blood T cell repertoires in COVID-19. Clones were sequenced by immunoSEQ multiplex PCR, and TCRdb holds only the in-frame ones, with some missing. The table records about 330,000 clones, around 90% of them present only once. Sequences were obtained from PBMCs or T cells enriched from blood (not recorded which). These receptor sequences come from a man aged 25-45 years who had recovered from COVID-19. CDR3s leave out the opening cysteine and the closing phenylalanine or tryptophan. The D gene is left open where the match is weak.

D gene	V gene	J gene	CDR3 protein
-	TRBV5-4	TRBJ1-2	ASSSTANYGYT
TRBD1	TRBV5-1	TRBJ1-3	ASSSTGTGGNTIY
-	TRBV3-1/TRBV3-2	TRBJ2-7	ASSRLGGLSYEQY
-	TRBV2	TRBJ1-1	ASSEGYRSNTEAF
-	TRBV5-4	TRBJ2-2	ASSLGTVVTGELF
-	TRBV24-1	TRBJ1-2	ATSEGDTYGYT
-	TRBV20-1	TRBJ1-2	SASGQYYGYT
-	TRBV2	TRBJ2-5	ASSEGQFQETQY
TRBD1	TRBV7-9	TRBJ2-2	ASSPAGTGGITGELF
TRBD1	TRBV15	TRBJ2-5	ATSAKGQVGETQY
TRBD2	TRBV9	TRBJ2-1	ASSVGERGLNEQF
-	TRBV5-1	TRBJ2-3	ASSLHTDTQY
TRBD2	TRBV7-8	TRBJ2-3	ASSSRGDYSTDTQY
-	TRBV7-9	TRBJ1-4	ASSEGDSNEKLF
-	TRBV30	TRBJ2-7	AWSPGVRSYEQY
-	TRBV28	TRBJ2-3	ASSSHLGRAGHSPQY
-	TRBV30	TRBJ1-2	AWNSRGIDGYT
TRBD1	TRBV28	TRBJ1-2	ASSLATGVWGYT
TRBD2	TRBV9	TRBJ2-3	ASSGNRGAGGGFTDTQY
-	TRBV28	TRBJ2-7	ASSLPTGWTSGEQY
TRBD2	TRBV6-1	TRBJ2-7	ASSEGLAGIYEQY
-	TRBV5-1	TRBJ1-4	ASSPKRSGTNEKLF
TRBD1	TRBV18	TRBJ1-3	ASSEQGQPGNTIY
-	TRBV19	TRBJ1-1	ASQGSTEAF